This TCR beta chain stems from a study of OX40 agonist ivuxolimab in advanced cancers. About the study: Dosing consisted of intravenous ivuxolimab at 0.01 to 10 mg/kg every 2 weeks. Broader study findings: Both blood CD4+ and CD8+ T cells showed clonal growth by week 6 at 0.1 to 3.0 mg/kg. Nonresponders, in some cases, also had low normalized T-cell clonal expansion.

Turning to this clone: Its antigen is unidentified.

Clones were sequenced by immunoSEQ multiplex PCR, and TCRdb holds only the in-frame ones, with some missing. The sample holds tens of thousands of clones; around 88% are singletons and the top ten take roughly 0.71%. If patients had autoimmune disease history or systemic immunosuppression, they were excluded. Sequences were derived from CD4+ or CD8+ T cells sorted from blood, sampled in a trial of the OX40 agonist ivuxolimab. The clonotype originates from an adult with an advanced solid tumor such as melanoma, head and neck, liver or kidney cancer.

The CDR3 DNA follows: TGTGCCAGTGTCGGGCAGGGGAACACCGGGGAGCTGTTTTTT. Protein product: CASVGQGNTGELFF. The chain has TRBV19 and TRBJ2-2; possibly TRBD1 for D (5 bases). CDR1 and CDR2 (germline): LNHDA, SQIVND (reference sequence). CDR3 length equals 14 residues. Trimming cost V 8 bases and J 1 base, with 11 bases left between them.